Below, 4 T cell receptor beta chains from the same sample are listed, as sequenced in a study of naive and memory T cell subsets (dated by TCRdb to 2016 to 2017). Receptor libraries were prepared by UMI-ligation and nested PCR. For sequencing, an Illumina MiSeq was employed. The beta constant-region primer was an equimolar mix of two oligonucleotides covering both TRBC1 and TRBC2. TCRdb reprocessed the public reads (quality trimming at Q25 with fastp, clone calling with MiXCR) and kept in-frame beta chains. For every CDR3 protein sequence, its rows merge into one entry that carries the most common genes and DNA. In all, the sample holds around 160,000 distinct CDR3 sequences, and 17% of those were seen once. The ten largest make up roughly 0.13% of the sample. Material: naive CD4+ T cells from blood. The cell subset or site label corresponds to: naive T cells, CD45RA high CD27+. These receptors came from a human donor in good health.

The J gene is TRBJ1-5, the V gene TRBV30; D is perhaps TRBD1 (5 bases). The V gene's germline CDR1 is GTSNPN and CDR2 SVGIG (reference sequence). The CDR3 consists of 13 residues. The germline V and J ends were trimmed by 5 bases and 0 bases, with 8 bases remaining between them. This chain's CDR3 is CAWGTDSNQPQHF. The CDR3 DNA follows: TGTGCCTGGGGGACGGATAGCAATCAGCCCCAGCATTTT.

As DNA, the CDR3 is TGCGCCAGCAGCCAAGGATCTGGGAGGGCGGCAGATACGCAGTATTTT. Translated: CASSQGSGRAADTQYF. V usage is TRBV4-1 and J usage is TRBJ2-3; TRBD2 aligns across 7 bases. Germline V CDR1 and CDR2: MGHRA, YSYEKL. This CDR3 contains 16 residues. Trimming at V came to 1 base and at J to 4 bases, leaving 8 bases not matched to a gene.

This clonotype has more than one count but fewer than ten. The rearrangement joins TRBV6-1 to TRBJ1-3, with TRBD1 identical over 9 bases. Germline CDR1 and CDR2: MNHNS and SASEGT. This CDR3 spans 16 amino acids. After removal of 6 bases from V and 0 bases from J, the junction contained 6 bases not matched to a gene. As DNA, the CDR3 is TGTGCCAGCAGACGGACAGGGGACGACTCTGGAAACACCATATATTTT. It specifies CASRRTGDDSGNTIYF.

This clonotype was seen a handful of times. The rearrangement links TRBV9 to TRBJ2-3; possible D gene TRBD2, 5 bases. Trimming stripped 5 bases from V and 0 bases from J, with 13 bases between. Germline V lookup: CDR1 SGDLS, CDR2 YYNGEE. This CDR3 spans 15 amino acids. The DNA of the CDR3 is TGTGCCAGCAGTGGAGGAGCCTCTAGCACAGATACGCAGTATTTT. Protein: CASSGGASSTDTQYF.